A single sample is the source of the 7 T cell receptor beta chains below, sequenced in a study of T cell repertoires in cytomegalovirus infection. In TCRdb, the reads were re-called with MiXCR into one record per CDR3 protein. The repertoire includes under 500,000 distinct CDR3 sequences, roughly 42% of them detected once, and around 44% sits in the top ten. No antigen has been assigned to these receptors. This specimen consisted of cultured PBMCs, obtained from culture after CMV antigen stimulation. The source of these receptors is a human donor in good health (CMV status not recorded). Some clones in this sample may be carry-over from other donors' samples.

This chain joins TRBV6-1 and TRBJ2-3, with D perhaps given as TRBD1 or TRBD2 (6 bases each). CDR1 is MNHNS, CDR2 SASEGT, per germline. The CDR3 runs to 11 residues. With 8 bases removed from V and 7 bases from J, the gap between germline ends came to 10 bases. In nucleotides, the CDR3 is TGTGCCAGCGGGGGGCGTAATACGCAGTATTTT. This codes for CASGGRNTQYF.

J is TRBJ2-3 and V is TRBV4-1, with 12 bases lining up with TRBD2. The CDR3 contains 17 residues. The V segment lost 6 bases and the J segment 4 bases; nucleotides outside the gene matches: 11. CDR1 MGHRA and CDR2 YSYEKL come from the germline V gene. As DNA, the CDR3 is TGCGCCAGCAGTTTGGCTAGCGGGGGGGCCGCGGCAGATACGCAGTATTTT. Its translation is CASSLASGGAAADTQYF.

This clonotype was seen a few times. The V call is TRBV28, the J call TRBJ2-1; 9 bases match TRBD2. Germline lookup yields CDR1 MDHEN and CDR2 SYDVKM. V trimming: 5 bases; J trimming: 8 bases; junction bases outside the gene matches: 22. This CDR3 is built from 19 residues. The CDR3 DNA is TGTGCCAGCAGTATAAGGGGAGAACTAGCGGGCCGAAGTGGTCATGAGCAGTTCTTC. Its translation: CASSIRGELAGRSGHEQFF.

The gene calls are TRBV7-8 and TRBJ2-1, with TRBD2 matching over 10 bases. Germline assignment: CDR1 SGHVS and CDR2 FQNEAQ. This CDR3 has 16 residues. V shed 4 bases and J 5 bases; nucleotides not matched to a gene: 8. CDR3 sequence (DNA): TGTGCCAGCAGCTCCCCTAGCGGGAGATTTAACAATGAGCAGTTCTTC. As protein: CASSSPSGRFNNEQFF.

In its sample, this clonotype was seen a few times. This sequence joins TRBV7-2 and TRBJ2-1; 10 bases fit TRBD2. From germline, CDR1 is SGHTA and CDR2 FQGNSA. There are 15 residues in the CDR3. V lost 5 bases and J lost 10; bases outside the gene matches: 11. The CDR3 DNA reads TGTGCCAGCAGCCCCCCCTCAGCGGGAGGGACGGAGCAGTTCTTC. This encodes CASSPPSAGGTEQFF.

The rearrangement joins TRBV6-2 or TRBV6-3 to TRBJ2-7, with 10 bases lining up with TRBD2. Germline V gives CDR1 MNHEY, CDR2 SVGEGT. This CDR3 has 14 residues. The V gene end was trimmed by 6 bases and the J gene end by 5 bases; junction bases not matched to a gene: 7. CDR3 in amino acids: CASRPSGRANEQYF. CDR3 in DNA: TGTGCCAGCAGACCCAGCGGGAGGGCTAACGAGCAGTACTTC.

This rearrangement joins TRBV20-1 to TRBJ2-7; 13 bases agree with TRBD2. CDR1 and CDR2 from the germline V gene are DFQATT and SNEGSKA (reference sequence). Trimming took 5 bases from V and 2 from J; bases not matched to a gene: 12. This CDR3 spans 17 amino acids. In DNA, the CDR3 is TGCAGTGCTTACCCGCTGACTAGCGGGAGGAACACCTACGAGCAGTACTTC. This gives the protein CSAYPLTSGRNTYEQYF.